A single sample is the source of the 20 T cell receptor beta chains below, sequenced in a study of OX40 agonist ivuxolimab in advanced cancers. This table comes from immunoSEQ multiplex PCR, and its TCRdb copy is limited to in-frame clones, with some not included. Of about 80,000 clones listed, roughly 90% are singletons. Sequencing was performed on CD4+ or CD8+ T cells sorted from blood, taken in a trial of the OX40 agonist ivuxolimab. These receptors were taken from an adult with an advanced solid tumor such as melanoma, head and neck, liver or kidney cancer.

The V gene is TRBV30, the J gene TRBJ2-7; 8 bases agree with TRBD1. The CDR3 length is 15 residues. J gave up 3 bases and V 2 bases, and 9 bases lay outside the gene matches. The germline CDR1 and CDR2 sequences are GTSNPN and SVGIG (reference sequence). CDR3 in amino acids: CAWSPRDRTVYEQYF. The CDR3 DNA sequence: TGTGCCTGGAGTCCCAGGGACAGGACAGTCTACGAGCAGTACTTC.

A word on this clone: An end of the junction does not agree with germline; a read error may underlie this. The gene calls are TRBV7-2 and TRBJ2-1; 9 bases are a match to TRBD2. Germline values: CDR1 SGHTA, CDR2 FQGNSA. The CDR3 spans 12 residues. The CDR3: CASSFSLAGTIF. The CDR3, as DNA: TGTGCCAGCAGCTTTTCCCTAGCGGGGACAATCTTC.

The count of this clone is one. The chain recombines TRBV2 with TRBJ2-1; D may be TRBD2 (5 bases). CDR3 length equals 19 residues. Trimming removed 7 bases at V and 3 bases at J, with 28 bases between. The germline gives CDR1 SNHLY, CDR2 FYNNEI. CDR3 in amino acids: CASNGRRTSYGWDYNEQFF. CDR3 coding DNA: TGTGCCAGCAACGGTCGAAGGACTTCCTACGGGTGGGACTACAATGAGCAGTTCTTC.

V is TRBV6-1 and J is TRBJ2-7, with 8 bases identical to TRBD1. The germline CDR1 and CDR2 sequences are MNHNS and SASEGT. V was clipped by 7 bases and J by 7 bases; unmatched bases: 9. The CDR3 runs 13 residues. CDR3 nucleotide sequence: TGTGCCAGCATGGCAGGGGGCGCGAGGGAGCAGTACTTC. Translation gives CASMAGGAREQYF.

The rearrangement uses TRBV28 and TRBJ1-4, with 9 bases lining up with TRBD1. CDR1 is MDHEN and CDR2 is SYDVKM in the germline V gene. With V trimmed by 6 bases and J by 7 bases, 12 bases remained unmatched. The CDR3 runs 16 residues. The DNA for the CDR3 is TGTGCCAGCAGCCGGGAGGGAGGACAGGGGATTGAAAAACTGTTTTTT. Encoded protein: CASSREGGQGIEKLFF.

This sequence joins TRBV30 and TRBJ2-3, with D possibly TRBD1 on 5 matching bases. With 5 bases removed from V and 1 base from J, the gap between germline ends came to 7 bases. The CDR3 is 12 amino acids. Germline V CDR1 and CDR2: GTSNPN, SVGIG (reference sequence). The CDR3 sequence is CAWEGGTDTQYF. CDR3 DNA sequence: TGTGCCTGGGAAGGGGGCACAGATACGCAGTATTTT.

The gene calls are TRBV11-1 and TRBJ2-2; TRBD1 agrees at 7 bases. Germline V gene data show CDR1 as SGHAT and CDR2 as FQDESV (reference sequence). This CDR3 contains 13 residues. The junction had 4 bases not matched to a gene; V was cut back by 7 bases and J by 5 bases. The CDR3 reads CASTLTGTGELFF. CDR3 in DNA: TGTGCCAGCACGCTGACAGGGACCGGGGAGCTGTTTTTT.

This sequence joins TRBV19 and TRBJ2-3; 12 bases match TRBD1. Trimming at V came to 5 bases and at J to 3 bases, leaving 6 bases not matched to a gene. Germline values: CDR1 LNHDA, CDR2 SQIVND (reference sequence). The CDR3 loop spans 16 amino acids. CDR3 sequence: CASSSGQGALTDTQYF. The CDR3, as DNA: TGTGCCAGTAGTTCGGGACAGGGGGCGCTTACAGATACGCAGTATTTT.

The J gene is TRBJ2-1, the V gene TRBV4-1; possible D gene TRBD2, 6 bases. The V gene's germline CDR1 is MGHRA and CDR2 YSYEKL. V lost 3 bases to trimming and J lost 4 bases, with 10 bases between them. CDR3 length: 14 residues. This CDR3 is CASSQAAGYNEQFF. The CDR3 bases are TGCGCCAGCAGCCAGGCAGCGGGTTACAATGAGCAGTTCTTC.

This clone occurred once. The rearrangement joins TRBV10-1 to TRBJ2-3; weak D call: TRBD1 (5 bases). This CDR3 has 15 amino acids. Germline V gene data show CDR1 as WNHNN and CDR2 as SYGVQD (reference sequence). The V gene lost 0 bases and the J gene lost 9 bases, with 16 bases spanning the gap. CDR3 residues: CASSESLTAAQTQYF. CDR3 nucleotide sequence: TGCGCCAGCAGTGAGTCCTTGACAGCCGCACAGACGCAGTATTTT.

This clone was counted only a few times. The rearrangement links TRBV19 to TRBJ1-2; TRBD1 might be the D (5 bases). The length of the CDR3 is 14 residues. The germline V and J ends were trimmed by 5 bases and 4 bases, with 14 bases remaining between them. The germline CDR1 and CDR2 sequences are LNHDA and SQIVND (reference sequence). In nucleotides, the CDR3 is TGTGCCAGTAGTCGGGACCGCAATCTCTATGGCTACACCTTC. It is translated as CASSRDRNLYGYTF.

The chain combines TRBV29-1 with TRBJ2-3; the D gene is possibly TRBD2 (6 bases). CDR1 is SQVTM and CDR2 is ANQGSEA in the germline V gene. The CDR3 consists of 11 residues. V dropped 6 bases and J dropped 4 bases, with 8 bases sitting between them. This chain's CDR3 is CSVGGADTQYF. Here the CDR3 DNA reads TGCAGCGTGGGGGGAGCAGATACGCAGTATTTT.

V is TRBV6-1 and J is TRBJ1-4; D possibly corresponds to TRBD1 (5 bases). The germline V and J ends were trimmed by 4 bases and 2 bases, with 8 bases remaining between them. The CDR3 sequence is 14 residues long. Germline CDR1 reads MNHNS; CDR2 reads SASEGT. The CDR3 reads CASSGRDTNEKLFF. CDR3 bases: TGTGCCAGCAGTGGCAGGGATACTAATGAAAAACTGTTTTTT.

The chain couples TRBV5-1 to TRBJ2-1; TRBD2 agrees at 7 bases. From germline, CDR1 is SGHRS and CDR2 YFSETQ. The CDR3 spans 14 residues. J was trimmed by 9 bases and V by 0 bases; bases with no gene match: 6. CDR3 sequence: CASSLGTRVREQFF. For the CDR3, the DNA is TGCGCCAGCAGCTTGGGGACTAGGGTGCGTGAGCAGTTCTTC.

The V call is TRBV19, the J call TRBJ2-2; 8 bases line up with TRBD2. The V segment lost 7 bases and the J segment 5 bases; nucleotides outside the gene matches: 15. Germline-derived CDR1 and CDR2 are LNHDA and SQIVND (reference sequence). This CDR3 is 17 amino acids long. CDR3 DNA: TGTGCCAGTACCTCGGGGCTAGCGGGTGAGAAAACCGGGGAGCTGTTTTTT. This encodes CASTSGLAGEKTGELFF.

The chain combines TRBV5-1 with TRBJ1-1; D is possibly TRBD1 (5 bases). The ends were cut back, 4 bases at V and 0 bases at J, with 13 bases in the middle. The germline gives CDR1 SGHRS, CDR2 YFSETQ. This CDR3 contains 15 residues. The CDR3 coding sequence is TGCGCCAGCAGCGCTGGGACGGCGATGAACACTGAAGCTTTCTTT. Translated, it gives CASSAGTAMNTEAFF.

The gene calls are TRBV2 and TRBJ1-1, with a weak D call TRBD1 (5 bases). CDR3 size: 13 residues. The V gene's germline CDR1 is SNHLY and CDR2 FYNNEI. V was pared by 5 bases and J by 1 base, with 8 bases between. CDR3 nucleotide sequence: TGTGCCAGCAGTTTAGACAGGAACACTGAAGCTTTCTTT. It translates to CASSLDRNTEAFF. Looking up the rest from reference TRBV2 and TRBJ1-1 gives the full variable domain: EPEVTQTPSHQVTQMGQEVILRCVPISNHLYFYWYRQILGQKVEFLVSFYNNEISEKSEIFDDQFSVERPDGSNFTLKIRSTKLEDSAMYFCASSLDRNTEAFFGQGTRLTVV.

The chain joins TRBV27 to TRBJ1-5; no definite D call. Germline lookup yields CDR1 MNHEY and CDR2 SMNVEV (reference sequence). The V gene lost 8 bases and the J gene lost 1 base, with 12 bases spanning the gap. This CDR3 has 14 amino acids. CDR3 sequence (DNA): TGTGCCAGCCGGGATGCCGCAAGCAATCAGCCCCAGCATTTT. It encodes CASRDAASNQPQHF.

CDR3 sequence reads: CASSLDETQYF. CDR3 nucleotides: TGCGCCAGCAGCTTGGACGAGACCCAGTACTTC. The chain uses TRBV5-1 and TRBJ2-5; D gene uncertain. Germline CDR1 is SGHRS and CDR2 is YFSETQ. This CDR3 has 11 residues. Deletions cut 0 bases from V and 5 bases from J, with 2 bases between.

This chain uses TRBV21-1 with TRBJ1-4. TRBV21-1 represents a pseudogene. The CDR3 has 16 residues. The CDR3 nucleotides are TGTGCCAGCAGCCCTCACAGCGATTCGGATAATGAAAAACTGTTTTTT. It is translated as CASSPHSDSDNEKLFF.